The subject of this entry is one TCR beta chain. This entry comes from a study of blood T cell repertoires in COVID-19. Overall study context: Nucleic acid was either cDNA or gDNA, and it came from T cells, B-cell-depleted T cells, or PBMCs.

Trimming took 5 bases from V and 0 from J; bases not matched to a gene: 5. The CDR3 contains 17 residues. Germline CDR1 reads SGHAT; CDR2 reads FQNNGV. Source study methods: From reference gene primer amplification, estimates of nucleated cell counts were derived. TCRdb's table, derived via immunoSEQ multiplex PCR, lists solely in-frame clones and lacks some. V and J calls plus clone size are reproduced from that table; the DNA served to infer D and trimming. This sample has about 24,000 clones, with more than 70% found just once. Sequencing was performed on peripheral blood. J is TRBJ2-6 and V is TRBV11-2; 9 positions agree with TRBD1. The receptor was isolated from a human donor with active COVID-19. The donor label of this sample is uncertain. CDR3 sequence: CASSPGQGYSGANVLTF. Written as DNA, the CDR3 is TGTGCCAGCAGCCCGGGACAGGGATACTCTGGGGCCAACGTCCTGACTTTC.